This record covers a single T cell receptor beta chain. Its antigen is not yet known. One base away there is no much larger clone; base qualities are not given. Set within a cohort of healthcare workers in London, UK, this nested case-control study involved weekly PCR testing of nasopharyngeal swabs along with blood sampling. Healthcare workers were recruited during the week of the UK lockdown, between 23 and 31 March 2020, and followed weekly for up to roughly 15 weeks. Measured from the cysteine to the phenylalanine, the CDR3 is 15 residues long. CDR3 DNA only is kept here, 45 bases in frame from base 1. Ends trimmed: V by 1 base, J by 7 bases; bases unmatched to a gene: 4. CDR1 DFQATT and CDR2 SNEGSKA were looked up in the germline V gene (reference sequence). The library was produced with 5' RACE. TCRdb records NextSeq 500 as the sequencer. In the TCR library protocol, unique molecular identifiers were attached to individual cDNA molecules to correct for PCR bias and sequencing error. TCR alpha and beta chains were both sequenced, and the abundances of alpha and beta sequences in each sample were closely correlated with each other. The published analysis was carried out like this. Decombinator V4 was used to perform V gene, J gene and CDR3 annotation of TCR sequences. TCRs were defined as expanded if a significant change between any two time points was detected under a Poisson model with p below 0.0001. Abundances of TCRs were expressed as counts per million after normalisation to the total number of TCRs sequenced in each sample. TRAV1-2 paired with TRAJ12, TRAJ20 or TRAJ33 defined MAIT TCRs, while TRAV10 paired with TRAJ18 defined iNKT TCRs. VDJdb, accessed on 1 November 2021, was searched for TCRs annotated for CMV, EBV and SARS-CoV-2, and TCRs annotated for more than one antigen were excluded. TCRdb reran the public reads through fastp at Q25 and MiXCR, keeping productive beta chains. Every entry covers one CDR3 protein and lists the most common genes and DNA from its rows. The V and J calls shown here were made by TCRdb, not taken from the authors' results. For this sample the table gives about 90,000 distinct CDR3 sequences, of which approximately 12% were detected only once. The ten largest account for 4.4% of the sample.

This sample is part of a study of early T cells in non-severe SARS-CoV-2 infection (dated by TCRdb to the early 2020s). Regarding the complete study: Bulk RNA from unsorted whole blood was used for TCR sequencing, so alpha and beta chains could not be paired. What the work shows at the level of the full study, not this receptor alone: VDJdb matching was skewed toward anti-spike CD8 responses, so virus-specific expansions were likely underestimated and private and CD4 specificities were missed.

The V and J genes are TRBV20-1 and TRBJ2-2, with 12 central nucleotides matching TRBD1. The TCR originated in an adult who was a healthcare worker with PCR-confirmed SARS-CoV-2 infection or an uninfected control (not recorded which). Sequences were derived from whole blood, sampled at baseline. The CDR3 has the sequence CSARAGTGGLGELFF. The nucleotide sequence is TGCAGTGCTAGAGCGGGGACAGGGGGCCTCGGGGAGCTGTTTTTT.